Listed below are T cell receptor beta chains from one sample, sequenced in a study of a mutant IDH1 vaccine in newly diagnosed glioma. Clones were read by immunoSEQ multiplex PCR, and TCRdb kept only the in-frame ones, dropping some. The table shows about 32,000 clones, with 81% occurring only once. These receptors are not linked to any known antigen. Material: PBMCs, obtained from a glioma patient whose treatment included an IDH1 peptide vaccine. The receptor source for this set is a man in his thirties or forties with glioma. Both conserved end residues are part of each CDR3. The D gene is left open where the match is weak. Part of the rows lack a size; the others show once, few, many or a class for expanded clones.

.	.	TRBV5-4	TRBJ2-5	CASSAGQKYQETQYF	TGTGCCAGCAGCGCGGGACAGAAGTACCAAGAGACCCAGTACTTC
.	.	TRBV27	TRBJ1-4	CASSLGQRAEKLFF	TGTGCCAGCAGTTTAGGACAGCGGGCTGAAAAACTGTTTTTT
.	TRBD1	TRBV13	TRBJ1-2	CASSLWTRQGARDYGYTF	TGTGCCAGCAGCTTATGGACGAGACAGGGGGCGCGGGACTATGGCTACACCTTC
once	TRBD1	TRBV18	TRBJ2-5	CATTRDRQETQYF	TGTGCCACCACAAGGGACAGACAAGAGACCCAGTACTTC
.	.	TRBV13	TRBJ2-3	CASSLRGPSTDTQYF	TGTGCCAGCAGTCTTAGGGGACCTAGCACAGATACGCAGTATTTT
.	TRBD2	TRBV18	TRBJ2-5	CASSLNPGRGETQYF	TGTGCCAGCTCACTCAATCCAGGGAGGGGAGAGACCCAGTACTTC
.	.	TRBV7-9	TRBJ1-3	CASSKGASSGNTIYF	TGTGCCAGCAGCAAAGGGGCGAGCTCTGGAAACACCATATATTTT
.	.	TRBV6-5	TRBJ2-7	CASSQRTNSYEQYF	TGTGCCAGCAGTCAAAGGACTAACTCCTACGAGCAGTACTTC
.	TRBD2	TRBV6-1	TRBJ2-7	CASTLGEGAQYF	TGTGCCAGCACCTTGGGGGAGGGCGCGCAGTACTTC
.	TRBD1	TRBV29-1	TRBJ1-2	CSVGQGAGSGSEYGYTF	TGCAGCGTTGGACAGGGGGCAGGGTCGGGGAGCGAATATGGCTACACCTTC
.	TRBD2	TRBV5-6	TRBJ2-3	CASSLEREGTDTQYF	TGTGCCAGCAGCTTAGAGCGGGAGGGTACAGATACGCAGTATTTT
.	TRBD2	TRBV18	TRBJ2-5	CASSGLAGYQETQYF	TGTGCCAGCTCAGGACTAGCGGGCTACCAAGAGACCCAGTACTTC
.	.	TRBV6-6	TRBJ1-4	CASSSNPDGEKLFF	TGTGCCAGCAGCTCCAACCCAGACGGGGAAAAACTGTTTTTT
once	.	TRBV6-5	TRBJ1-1	CASSEKGGMNTEAFF	TGTGCCAGCAGCGAAAAGGGTGGCATGAACACTGAAGCTTTCTTT
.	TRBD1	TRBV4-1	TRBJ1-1	CASSQDNTGVNTEAFF	TGCGCCAGCAGCCAAGATAATACAGGGGTGAACACTGAAGCTTTCTTT
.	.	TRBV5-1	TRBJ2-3	CASSTQGFSTDTQYF	TGCGCCAGCAGCACACAGGGATTCAGCACAGATACGCAGTATTTT
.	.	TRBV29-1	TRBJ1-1	CSVGDRPAFF	TGCAGCGTTGGAGACAGGCCAGCTTTCTTT
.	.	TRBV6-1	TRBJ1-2	CASSELFAGNYGYTF	TGTGCCAGCAGTGAACTCTTTGCAGGGAACTATGGCTACACCTTC
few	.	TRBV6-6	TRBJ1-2	CASSRNTEANYGYTF	TGTGCCAGCAGCCGGAACACAGAAGCTAACTATGGCTACACCTTC
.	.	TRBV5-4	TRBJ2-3	CASSSKNSEGDTQYF	TGTGCCAGCAGCTCGAAGAATAGCGAGGGGGATACGCAGTATTTT
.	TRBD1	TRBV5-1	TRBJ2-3	CASSLGPGQGEDTQYF	TGCGCCAGCAGCTTGGGGCCGGGACAGGGGGAAGATACGCAGTATTTT
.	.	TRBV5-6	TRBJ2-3	CASSLAVGEEEDTQYF	TGTGCCAGCAGCTTGGCTGTGGGAGAGGAGGAAGATACGCAGTATTTT
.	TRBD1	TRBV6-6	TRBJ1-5	CASSYPRDRGLQPQHF	TGTGCCAGCAGTTACCCCCGGGACAGGGGGCTTCAGCCCCAGCATTTT
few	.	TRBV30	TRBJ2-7	CAWSGGGNSYEQYF	TGTGCCTGGAGTGGGGGAGGTAACTCCTACGAGCAGTACTTC
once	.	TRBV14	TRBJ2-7	CASSQDFPEQYF	TGTGCCAGCAGCCAAGATTTCCCAGAGCAGTACTTC
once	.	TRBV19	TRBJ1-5	CASSPSNQPQHF	TGTGCCAGTAGTCCGAGCAATCAGCCCCAGCATTTT
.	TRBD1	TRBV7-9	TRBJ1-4	CASDSRDRATNEKLFF	TGTGCCAGCGACTCGCGGGACAGGGCAACTAATGAAAAACTGTTTTTT
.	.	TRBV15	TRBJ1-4	CATSRDVRANEKLFF	TGTGCCACCAGCAGAGATGTGAGGGCTAATGAAAAACTGTTTTTT
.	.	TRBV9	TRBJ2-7	CASRDDRSYEQYF	TGTGCCAGCAGGGATGACAGGTCCTACGAGCAGTACTTC
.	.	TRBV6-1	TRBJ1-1	CASSLLNWIEAFF	TGTGCCAGCAGTCTGCTTAATTGGATTGAAGCTTTCTTT
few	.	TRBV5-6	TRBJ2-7	CASSGEGSAYEQYF	TGTGCCAGCAGCGGGGAAGGGTCAGCCTACGAGCAGTACTTC
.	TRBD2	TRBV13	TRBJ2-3	CASSPGLASTDTQYF	TGTGCCAGCAGCCCGGGACTAGCGAGCACAGATACGCAGTATTTT
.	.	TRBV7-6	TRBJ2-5	CASSLSHWQETQYF	TGTGCCAGCAGCTTATCCCACTGGCAAGAGACCCAGTACTTC
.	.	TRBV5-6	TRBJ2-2	CASSWSSGELFF	TGTGCCAGCAGCTGGTCGTCCGGGGAGCTGTTTTTT
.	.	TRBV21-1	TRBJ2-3	CAITSGTETDTQYF	TGTGCCATCACTTCCGGGACAGAAACAGATACGCAGTATTTT
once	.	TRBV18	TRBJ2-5	CASSPIPGTQETQYF	TGTGCCAGCTCACCAATCCCCGGTACTCAAGAGACCCAGTACTTC
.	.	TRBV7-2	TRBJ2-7	CASSPYPGAASTYEQYF	TGTGCCAGCAGCCCCTATCCCGGGGCGGCCTCCACCTACGAGCAGTACTTC
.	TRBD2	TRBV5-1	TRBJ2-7	CASRIAGGSIYEQYF	TGCGCCAGCAGGATTGCGGGAGGTTCTATCTACGAGCAGTACTTC
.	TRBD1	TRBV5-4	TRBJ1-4	CASSRGQNEKLFF	TGTGCCAGCAGCCGGGGACAGAATGAAAAACTGTTTTTT
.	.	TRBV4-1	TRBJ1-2	CASSQTARGYTF	TGCGCCAGCAGCCAAACTGCGAGGGGCTACACCTTC
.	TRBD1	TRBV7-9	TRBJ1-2	CASSLAHQNRGPDYGYTF	TGTGCCAGCAGCTTAGCCCACCAAAACAGGGGGCCCGACTATGGCTACACCTTC
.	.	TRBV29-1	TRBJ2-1	CSVDLVRSMNEQFF	TGCAGCGTTGACCTAGTTAGGAGTATGAATGAGCAGTTCTTC
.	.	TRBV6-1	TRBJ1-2	CASSSTPGNYGYTF	TGTGCCAGCAGTTCTACCCCGGGGAACTATGGCTACACCTTC
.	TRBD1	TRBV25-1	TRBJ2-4	CASSESGTGLGDIQYF	TGTGCCAGCAGTGAATCTGGGACAGGGCTTGGGGACATTCAGTACTTC
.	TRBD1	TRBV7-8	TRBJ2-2	CASSLKTGENTGELFF	TGTGCCAGCAGCTTAAAGACAGGGGAGAACACCGGGGAGCTGTTTTTT